The clone carrying this TCR beta chain was recorded at least ten times. This record comes from a study of spatial heterogeneity in lung cancer. As to time point: blood at routine non-recurrence follow-up after resection. TCRdb re-derived calls from the 5' RACE reads in MiXCR, one entry per CDR3 protein. The table has 55,000 to 75,000 distinct CDR3 sequences, approximately 8.9% seen once; the top ten hold more than 1.5%. Per germline, CDR1 MDHEN and CDR2 SYDVKM. The length of the CDR3 is 15 residues. Trimming shortened V by 5 bases and J by 5 bases, and 18 bases separated the two germline ends. Here the sequenced sample was PBMCs, taken at follow-up. This TCR was sampled from a female donor with early-stage non-small cell lung cancer. This rearrangement joins TRBV28 to TRBJ2-5; D perhaps matches TRBD2 (5 bases). The CDR3 DNA follows: TGTGCCAGCAGTCCCGGGGAGCTAGCACTGGAGACCCAGTACTTC. This gives the protein CASSPGELALETQYF.